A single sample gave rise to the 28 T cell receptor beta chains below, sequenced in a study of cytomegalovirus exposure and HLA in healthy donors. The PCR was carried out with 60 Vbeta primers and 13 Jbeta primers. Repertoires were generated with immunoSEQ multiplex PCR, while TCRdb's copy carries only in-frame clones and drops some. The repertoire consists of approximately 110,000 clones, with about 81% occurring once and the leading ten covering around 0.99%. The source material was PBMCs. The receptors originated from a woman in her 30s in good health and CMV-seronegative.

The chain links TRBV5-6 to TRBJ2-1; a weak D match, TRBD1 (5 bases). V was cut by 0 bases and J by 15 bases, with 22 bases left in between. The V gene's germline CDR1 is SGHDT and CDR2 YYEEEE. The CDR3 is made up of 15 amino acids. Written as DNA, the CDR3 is TGTGCCAGCAGCTTGGCCCTCCCGGGCAGGGTCCTTTGGTTCTTC. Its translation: CASSLALPGRVLWFF.

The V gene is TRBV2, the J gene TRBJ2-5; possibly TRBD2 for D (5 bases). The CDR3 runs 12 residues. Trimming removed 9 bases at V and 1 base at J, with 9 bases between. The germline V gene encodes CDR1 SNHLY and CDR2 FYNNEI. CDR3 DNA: TGTGCCAGAGGACTCGGCCAAGAGACCCAGTACTTC. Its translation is CARGLGQETQYF.

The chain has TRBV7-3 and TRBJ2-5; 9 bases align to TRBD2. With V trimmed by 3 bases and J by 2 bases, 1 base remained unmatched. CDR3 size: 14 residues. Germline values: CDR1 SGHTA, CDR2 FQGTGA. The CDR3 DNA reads TGTGCCAGCAGCTTGGCGGGGGGGCAAGAGACCCAGTACTTC. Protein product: CASSLAGGQETQYF.

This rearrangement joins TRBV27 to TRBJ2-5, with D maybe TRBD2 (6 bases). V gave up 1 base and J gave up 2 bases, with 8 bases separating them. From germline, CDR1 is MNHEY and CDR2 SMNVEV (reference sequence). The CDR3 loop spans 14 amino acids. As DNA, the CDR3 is TGTGCCAGCAGTTTATTCGGGGGACAAGAGACCCAGTACTTC. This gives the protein CASSLFGGQETQYF.

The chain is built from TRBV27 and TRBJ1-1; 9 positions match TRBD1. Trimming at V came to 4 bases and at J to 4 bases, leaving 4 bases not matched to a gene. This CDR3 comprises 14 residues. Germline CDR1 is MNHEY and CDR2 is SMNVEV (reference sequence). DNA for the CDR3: TGTGCCAGCAGTTCCCGGACAGGGGTCACTGAAGCTTTCTTT. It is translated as CASSSRTGVTEAFF.

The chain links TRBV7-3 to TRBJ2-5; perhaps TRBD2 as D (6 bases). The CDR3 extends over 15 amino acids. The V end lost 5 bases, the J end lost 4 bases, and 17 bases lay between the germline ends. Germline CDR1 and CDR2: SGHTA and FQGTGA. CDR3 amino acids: CASSGNGGIGETQYF. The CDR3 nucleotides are TGTGCCAGCAGCGGAAACGGCGGGATAGGAGAGACCCAGTACTTC.

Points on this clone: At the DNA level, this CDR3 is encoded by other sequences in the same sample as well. CDR3 bases: TGTGCCAGCTCACCTCCTCTAGCGGCCAGCTCCTACAATGAGCAGTTCTTC. It encodes CASSPPLAASSYNEQFF. The chain joins TRBV18 to TRBJ2-1, with TRBD2 matching over 7 bases. J lost 0 bases, V lost 3 bases, and 8 bases had no gene match. The CDR3 totals 17 residues. Looked up from germline, CDR1 is KGHSH and CDR2 is LQKENI.

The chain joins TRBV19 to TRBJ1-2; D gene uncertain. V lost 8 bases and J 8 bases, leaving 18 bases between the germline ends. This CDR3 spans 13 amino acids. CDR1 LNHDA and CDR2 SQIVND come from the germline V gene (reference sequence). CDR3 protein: CASGYLDARGYTF. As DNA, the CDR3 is TGTGCCAGTGGTTATCTAGACGCGCGGGGCTACACCTTC.

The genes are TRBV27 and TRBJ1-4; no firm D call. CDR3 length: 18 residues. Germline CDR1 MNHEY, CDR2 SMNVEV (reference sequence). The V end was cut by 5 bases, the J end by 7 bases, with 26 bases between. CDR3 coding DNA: TGTGCCAGCAGTAGCCGGAGAGTTCAACCGTCGTCTGGTGAAAAACTGTTTTTT. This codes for CASSSRRVQPSSGEKLFF.

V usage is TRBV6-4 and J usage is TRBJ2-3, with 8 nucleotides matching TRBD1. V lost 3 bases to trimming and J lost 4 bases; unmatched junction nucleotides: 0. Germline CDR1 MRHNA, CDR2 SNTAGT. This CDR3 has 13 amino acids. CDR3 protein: CASSEQGADTQYF. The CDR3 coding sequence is TGTGCCAGCAGTGAACAGGGGGCAGATACGCAGTATTTT.

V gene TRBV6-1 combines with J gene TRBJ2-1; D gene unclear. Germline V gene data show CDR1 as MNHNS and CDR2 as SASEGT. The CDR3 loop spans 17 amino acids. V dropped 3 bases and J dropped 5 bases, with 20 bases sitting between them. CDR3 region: CASSEPFNWALHNEQFF. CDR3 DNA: TGTGCCAGCAGTGAGCCCTTCAACTGGGCACTGCACAATGAGCAGTTCTTC.

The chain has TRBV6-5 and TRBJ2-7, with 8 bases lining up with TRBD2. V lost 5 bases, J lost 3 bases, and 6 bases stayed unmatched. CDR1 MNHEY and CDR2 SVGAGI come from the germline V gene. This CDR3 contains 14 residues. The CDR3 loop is CASSRSGGLYEQYF. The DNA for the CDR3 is TGTGCCAGCAGTCGAAGCGGGGGCCTCTACGAGCAGTACTTC.

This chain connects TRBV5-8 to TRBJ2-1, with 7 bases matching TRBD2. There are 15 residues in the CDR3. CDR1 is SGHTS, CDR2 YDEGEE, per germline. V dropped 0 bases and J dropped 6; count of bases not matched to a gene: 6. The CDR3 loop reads CASSLGGPGGNEQFF. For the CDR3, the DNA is TGTGCCAGCAGCTTGGGTGGTCCGGGAGGCAATGAGCAGTTCTTC.

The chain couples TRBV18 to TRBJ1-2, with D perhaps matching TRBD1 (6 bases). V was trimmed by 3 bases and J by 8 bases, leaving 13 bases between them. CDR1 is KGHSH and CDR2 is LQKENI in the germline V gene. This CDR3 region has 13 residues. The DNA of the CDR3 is TGTGCCAGCTCACCGGGGACACGAGACGGCTACACCTTC. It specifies CASSPGTRDGYTF. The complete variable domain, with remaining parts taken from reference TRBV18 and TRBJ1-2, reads NAGVMQNPRHLVRRRGQEARLRCSPMKGHSHVYWYRQLPEEGLKFMVYLQKENIIDESGMPKERFSAEFPKEGPSILRIQQVVRGDSAAYFCASSPGTRDGYTFGSGTRLTVV.

The CDR3 spells CASSTAGTSGSYEQYF. In nucleotides, the CDR3 is TGTGCCAGCTCAACTGCCGGGACTAGCGGCTCCTACGAGCAGTACTTC. The chain couples TRBV18 to TRBJ2-7; 11 bases align to TRBD2. V gave up 5 bases and J gave up 0 bases; unmatched junction bases: 6. The germline gives CDR1 KGHSH, CDR2 LQKENI. This CDR3 has 16 amino acids.

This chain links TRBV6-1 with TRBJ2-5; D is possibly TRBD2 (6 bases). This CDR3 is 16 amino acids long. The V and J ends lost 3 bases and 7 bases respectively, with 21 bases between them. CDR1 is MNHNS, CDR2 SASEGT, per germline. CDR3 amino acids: CASSENLALGAGTQYF. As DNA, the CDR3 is TGTGCCAGCAGTGAGAATCTAGCGCTAGGGGCCGGGACCCAGTACTTC.

CDR3 bases: TGTGCCAGCAGTTTTCTTTATGAGCAGTTCTTC. Its translation: CASSFLYEQFF. The rearrangement joins TRBV27 to TRBJ2-1; D gene uncertain. With 3 bases removed from V and 8 bases from J, the gap between germline ends came to 5 bases. CDR1 and CDR2 (germline): MNHEY, SMNVEV (reference sequence). The CDR3 is 11 residues long.

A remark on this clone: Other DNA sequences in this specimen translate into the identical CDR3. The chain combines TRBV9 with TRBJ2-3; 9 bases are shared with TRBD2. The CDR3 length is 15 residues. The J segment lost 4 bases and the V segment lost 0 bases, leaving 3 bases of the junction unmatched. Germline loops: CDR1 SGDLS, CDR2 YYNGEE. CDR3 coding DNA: TGTGCCAGCAGCGTAGGTAGCGGGGGACCAGATACGCAGTATTTT. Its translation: CASSVGSGGPDTQYF.

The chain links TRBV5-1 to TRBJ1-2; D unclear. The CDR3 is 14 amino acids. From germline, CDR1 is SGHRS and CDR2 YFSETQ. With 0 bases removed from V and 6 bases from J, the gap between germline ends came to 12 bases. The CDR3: CASSLAVAVHGYTF. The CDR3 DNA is TGCGCCAGCAGCTTGGCTGTCGCAGTCCATGGCTACACCTTC.

CDR3 amino acids: CASSYRRDTDTQYF. For the CDR3, the DNA is TGTGCCAGCAGTTACCGACGGGACACAGATACGCAGTATTTT. This sequence joins TRBV6-5 and TRBJ2-3, with a weak D call TRBD2 (5 bases). V lost 2 bases to trimming and J lost 2 bases, with 8 bases between them. The CDR3 is 14 residues long. Germline lookup yields CDR1 MNHEY and CDR2 SVGAGI.

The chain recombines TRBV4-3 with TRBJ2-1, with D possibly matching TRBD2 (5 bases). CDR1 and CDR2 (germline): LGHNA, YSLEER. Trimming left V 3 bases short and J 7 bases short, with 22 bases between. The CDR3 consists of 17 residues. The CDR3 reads CASSHEVTRVERNEQFF. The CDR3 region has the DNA TGCGCCAGCAGCCATGAAGTAACTAGAGTTGAAAGAAATGAGCAGTTCTTC.

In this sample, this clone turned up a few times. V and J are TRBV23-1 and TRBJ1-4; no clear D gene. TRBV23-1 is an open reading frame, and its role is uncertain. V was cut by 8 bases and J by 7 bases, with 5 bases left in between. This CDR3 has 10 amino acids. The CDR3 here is CASVAEKLFF. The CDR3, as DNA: TGCGCCAGCGTGGCTGAAAAACTGTTTTTT.

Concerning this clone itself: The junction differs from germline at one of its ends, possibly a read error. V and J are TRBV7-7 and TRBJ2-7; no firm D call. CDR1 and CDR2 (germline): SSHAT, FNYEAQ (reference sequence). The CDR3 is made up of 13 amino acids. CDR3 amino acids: CASSLDISYEQYF. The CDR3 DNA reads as TGTGCTAGCAGCCTAGACATTTCCTACGAGCAGTACTTC.

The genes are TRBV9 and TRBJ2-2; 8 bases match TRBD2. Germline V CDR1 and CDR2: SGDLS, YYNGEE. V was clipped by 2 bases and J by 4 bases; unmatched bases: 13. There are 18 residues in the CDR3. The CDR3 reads CASSVSIMAGGGTGELFF. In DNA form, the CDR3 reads TGTGCCAGCAGCGTCTCGATAATGGCGGGGGGTGGCACCGGGGAGCTGTTTTTT.

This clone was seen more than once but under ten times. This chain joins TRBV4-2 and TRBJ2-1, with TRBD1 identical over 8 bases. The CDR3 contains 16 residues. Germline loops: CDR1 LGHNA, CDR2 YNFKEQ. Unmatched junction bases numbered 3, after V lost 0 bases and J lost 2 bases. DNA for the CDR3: TGTGCCAGCAGCCAAGAGCAGGGGGCCCCCTACAATGAGCAGTTCTTC. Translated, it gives CASSQEQGAPYNEQFF.

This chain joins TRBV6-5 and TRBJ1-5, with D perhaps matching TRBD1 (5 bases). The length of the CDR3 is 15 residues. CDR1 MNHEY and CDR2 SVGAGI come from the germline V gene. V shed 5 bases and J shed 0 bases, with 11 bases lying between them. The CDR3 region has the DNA TGTGCCAGCAGTCAACAGGCCGATAGCAATCAGCCCCAGCATTTT. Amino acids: CASSQQADSNQPQHF.

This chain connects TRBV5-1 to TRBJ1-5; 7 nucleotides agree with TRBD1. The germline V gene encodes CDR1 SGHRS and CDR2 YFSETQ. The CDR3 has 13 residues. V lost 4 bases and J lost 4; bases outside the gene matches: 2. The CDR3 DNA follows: TGCGCCAGCAGCCGGGACAGTAATCAGCCCCAGCATTTT. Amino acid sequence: CASSRDSNQPQHF.

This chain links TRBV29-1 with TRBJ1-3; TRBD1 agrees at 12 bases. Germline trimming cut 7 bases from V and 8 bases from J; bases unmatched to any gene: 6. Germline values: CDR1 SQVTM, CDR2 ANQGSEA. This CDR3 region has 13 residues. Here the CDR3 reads CSAWDRGLDTIYF. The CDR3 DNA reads TGCAGCGCCTGGGACAGGGGGCTTGACACCATATATTTT.